These 2 T cell receptor beta chains were sequenced from one sample in a study of PD-1 blockade in classical Hodgkin lymphoma. TCRdb keeps only in-frame clones here, not all; method: immunoSEQ multiplex PCR. The sample holds 18,000 or so clones, approximately 82% seen once. The time point: newly diagnosed, previously untreated cHL patient sample. CD4+ T cells were purified from thawed PBMCs by magnetic negative selection. The sequencing sample was made of CD4+ T cells from blood. The receptors shown here come from a human donor with classical Hodgkin lymphoma.

The CDR3 DNA follows: TGTGCCAGCAGTCTTGCACCGGGACTAGCCGATTTCGGGCAGTACTTC. Its translation: CASSLAPGLADFGQYF. The chain links TRBV7-9 to TRBJ2-7; 9 positions match TRBD2. The CDR3 extends over 16 amino acids. The germline CDR1 and CDR2 sequences are SEHNR and FQNEAQ (reference sequence). The V gene end was trimmed by 6 bases and the J gene end by 9 bases; junction bases not matched to a gene: 18.

The V gene is TRBV7-2, the J gene TRBJ2-1; D ambiguous. The CDR3 contains 15 residues. V dropped 1 base and J dropped 5 bases, with 12 bases sitting between them. Germline loops: CDR1 SGHTA, CDR2 FQGNSA. In nucleotides, the CDR3 is TGTGCCAGCAGCTTAGACGGAAAATGGAACAATGAGCAGTTCTTC. This codes for CASSLDGKWNNEQFF.